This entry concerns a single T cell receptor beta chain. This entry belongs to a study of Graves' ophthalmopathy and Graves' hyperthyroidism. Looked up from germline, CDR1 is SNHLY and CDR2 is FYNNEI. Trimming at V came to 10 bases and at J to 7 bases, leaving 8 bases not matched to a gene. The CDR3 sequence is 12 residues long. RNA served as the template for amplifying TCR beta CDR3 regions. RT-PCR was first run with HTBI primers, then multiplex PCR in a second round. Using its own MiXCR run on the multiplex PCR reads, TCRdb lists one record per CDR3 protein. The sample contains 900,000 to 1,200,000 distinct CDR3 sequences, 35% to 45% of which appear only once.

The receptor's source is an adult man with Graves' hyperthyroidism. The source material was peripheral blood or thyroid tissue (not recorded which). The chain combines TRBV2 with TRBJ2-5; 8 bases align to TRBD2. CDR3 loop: CATQRRGGTQYF. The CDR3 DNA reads TGTGCCACCCAAAGACGGGGGGGGACCCAGTACTTC.